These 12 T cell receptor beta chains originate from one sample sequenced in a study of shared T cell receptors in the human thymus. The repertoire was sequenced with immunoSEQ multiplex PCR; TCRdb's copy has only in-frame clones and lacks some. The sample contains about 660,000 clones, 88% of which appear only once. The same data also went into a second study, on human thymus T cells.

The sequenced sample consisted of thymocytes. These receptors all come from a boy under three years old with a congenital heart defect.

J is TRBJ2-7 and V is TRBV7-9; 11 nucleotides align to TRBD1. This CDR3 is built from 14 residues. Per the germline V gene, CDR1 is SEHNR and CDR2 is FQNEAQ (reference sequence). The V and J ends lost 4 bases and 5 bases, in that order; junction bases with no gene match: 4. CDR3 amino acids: CASSSRTGGHEQYF. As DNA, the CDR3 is TGTGCCAGCAGCTCACGGACAGGGGGCCACGAGCAGTACTTC. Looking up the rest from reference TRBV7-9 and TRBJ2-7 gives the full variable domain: DTGVSQNPRHKITKRGQNVTFRCDPISEHNRLYWYRQTLGQGPEFLTYFQNEAQLEKSRLLSDRFSAERPKGSFSTLEIQRTEQGDSAMYLCASSSRTGGHEQYFGPGTRLTVT.

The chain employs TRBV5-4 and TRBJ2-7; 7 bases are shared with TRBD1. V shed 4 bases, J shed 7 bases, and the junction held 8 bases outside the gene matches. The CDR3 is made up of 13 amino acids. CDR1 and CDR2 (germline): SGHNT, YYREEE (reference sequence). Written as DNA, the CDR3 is TGTGCCAGCAGCGCAGGGGGTCCCAGGGAGCAGTACTTC. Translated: CASSAGGPREQYF.

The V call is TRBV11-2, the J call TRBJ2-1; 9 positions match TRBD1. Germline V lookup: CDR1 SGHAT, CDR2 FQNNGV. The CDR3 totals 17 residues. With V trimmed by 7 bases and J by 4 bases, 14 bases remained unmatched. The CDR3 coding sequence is TGTGCCAGCACCCGGACAGGGGAGCCCGTTCGGTACAATGAGCAGTTCTTC. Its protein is CASTRTGEPVRYNEQFF.

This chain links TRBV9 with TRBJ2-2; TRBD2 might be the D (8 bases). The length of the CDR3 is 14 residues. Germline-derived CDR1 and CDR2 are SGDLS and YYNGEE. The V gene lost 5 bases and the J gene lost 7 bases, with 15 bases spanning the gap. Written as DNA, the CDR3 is TGTGCCAGCAGTCGGGAGGGGGCGGACGGGGAGCTGTTTTTT. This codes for CASSREGADGELFF.

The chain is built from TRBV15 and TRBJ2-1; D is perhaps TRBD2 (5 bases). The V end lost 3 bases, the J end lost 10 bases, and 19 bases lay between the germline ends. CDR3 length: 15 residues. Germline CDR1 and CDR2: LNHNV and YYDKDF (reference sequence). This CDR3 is CATSSSAGTISEQFF. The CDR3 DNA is TGTGCCACCAGCAGTTCGGCGGGTACCATCAGCGAGCAGTTCTTC.

The CDR3 loop reads CASSQAHRGTSPGGYTF. In DNA, the CDR3 is TGTGCCAGCAGCCAGGCTCACAGGGGCACTAGTCCCGGGGGCTACACCTTC. This chain links TRBV14 with TRBJ1-2; 7 nucleotides align to TRBD1. With V trimmed by 3 bases and J by 8 bases, 18 bases remained unmatched. The CDR3 runs to 17 residues. Per the germline V gene, CDR1 is SGHDN and CDR2 is FVKESK. Full variable domain (remainder filled in from reference TRBV14 and TRBJ1-2): EAGVTQFPSHSVIEKGQTVTLRCDPISGHDNLYWYRRVMGKEIKFLLHFVKESKQDESGMPNNRFLAERTGGTYSTLKVQPAELEDSGVYFCASSQAHRGTSPGGYTFGSGTRLTVV.

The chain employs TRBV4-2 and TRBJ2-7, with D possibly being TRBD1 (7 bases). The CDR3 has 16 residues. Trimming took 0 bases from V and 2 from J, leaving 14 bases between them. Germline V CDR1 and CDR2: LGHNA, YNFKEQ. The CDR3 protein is CASSQEQGTSTYEQYF. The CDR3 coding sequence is TGTGCCAGCAGCCAAGAACAGGGGACTTCGACCTACGAGCAGTACTTC.

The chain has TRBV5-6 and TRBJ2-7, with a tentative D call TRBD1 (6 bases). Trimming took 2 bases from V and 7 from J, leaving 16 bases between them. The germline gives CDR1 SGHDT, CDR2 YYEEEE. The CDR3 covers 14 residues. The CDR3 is CASSLDTGSREQYF. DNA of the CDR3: TGTGCCAGCAGCTTAGACACAGGGTCGCGTGAGCAGTACTTC.

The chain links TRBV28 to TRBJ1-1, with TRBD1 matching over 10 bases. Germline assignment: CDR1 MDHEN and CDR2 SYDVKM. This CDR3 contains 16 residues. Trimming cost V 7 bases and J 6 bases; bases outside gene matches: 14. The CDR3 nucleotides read TGTGCCAGCATAAATCCTCGACAGGGGGCGAAGGCTGAAGCTTTCTTT. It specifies CASINPRQGAKAEAFF.

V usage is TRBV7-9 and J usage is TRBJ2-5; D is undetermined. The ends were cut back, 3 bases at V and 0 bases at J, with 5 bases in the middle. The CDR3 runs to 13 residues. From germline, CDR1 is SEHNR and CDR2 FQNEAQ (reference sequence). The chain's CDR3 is CASSFPNQETQYF. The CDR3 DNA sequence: TGTGCCAGCAGCTTCCCCAACCAAGAGACCCAGTACTTC.

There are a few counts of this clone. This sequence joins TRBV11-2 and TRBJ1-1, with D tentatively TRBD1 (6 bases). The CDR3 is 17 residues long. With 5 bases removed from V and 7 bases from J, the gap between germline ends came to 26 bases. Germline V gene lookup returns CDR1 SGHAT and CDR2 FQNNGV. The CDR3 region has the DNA TGTGCCAGCAGCACGTGTCCTAGGACAGCGCTTGACCATGAAGCTTTCTTT. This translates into CASSTCPRTALDHEAFF.

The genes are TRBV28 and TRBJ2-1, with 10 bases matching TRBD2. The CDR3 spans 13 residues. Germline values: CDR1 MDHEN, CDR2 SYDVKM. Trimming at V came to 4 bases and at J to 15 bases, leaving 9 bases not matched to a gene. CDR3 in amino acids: CASSYLSSGSLFF. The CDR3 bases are TGTGCCAGCAGTTACCTCTCTAGCGGGAGTCTGTTCTTC.